This is a list of T cell receptor beta chains from one sample in a study of a mutant IDH1 vaccine in newly diagnosed glioma. The antigens these receptors bind are not known. Some clones are missing from TCRdb's copy, which holds only in-frame ones; the method was immunoSEQ multiplex PCR. Among approximately 38,000 clones listed, 80% to 90% were seen once. Sequences were derived from PBMCs, sampled from a glioma patient whose treatment included an IDH1 peptide vaccine. These receptor sequences come from a middle-aged man with glioma. Both conserved end residues are part of each CDR3. Each record gives: CDR3 DNA, CDR3 protein, V gene, clone size, J gene, D gene. D genes are given only for firm matches. A clone size is listed for some rows: how often the clone was seen (once, few, many), or a class if it is expanded.

TGTGCCAGTAGTAATACCTACGAGCAGTACTTC | CASSNTYEQYF | TRBV19 | . | TRBJ2-7 | .
TGTGCCAGTAGTACTACAGGGGGACAGAATGGCTACACCTTC | CASSTTGGQNGYTF | TRBV19 | . | TRBJ1-2 | TRBD1
TGCGCCAGCAGCCAATCTATTGAGGATACGCAGTATTTT | CASSQSIEDTQYF | TRBV4-3 | . | TRBJ2-3 | .
TGTGCCAGCAGTCCGGGACTAGCCAAAAACATTCAGTACTTC | CASSPGLAKNIQYF | TRBV2 | . | TRBJ2-4 | .
TGCGCCAGCAGCCACCCTGGAAACACCATATATTTT | CASSHPGNTIYF | TRBV4-1 | . | TRBJ1-3 | .
TGTGCCAGTAGTATCGGACGGTTGGGCACTGAAGCTTTCTTT | CASSIGRLGTEAFF | TRBV19 | . | TRBJ1-1 | .
TGTGCCAGCAGATCGGGAGCAACTAATGAAAAACTGTTTTTT | CASRSGATNEKLFF | TRBV6-5 | . | TRBJ1-4 | .
TGTGCCATCAGTGAGTCGTGGACTCATAGCAATCAGCCCCAGCATTTT | CAISESWTHSNQPQHF | TRBV10-3 | once | TRBJ1-5 | .
TGCAGCGCGAGCGGACAGGGAAGGAACTATGGCTACACCTTC | CSASGQGRNYGYTF | TRBV29-1 | . | TRBJ1-2 | TRBD1
TGTGCCAGCAGCTCCGTGACTAGCGGGCGGGCCGAGCAGTACTTC | CASSSVTSGRAEQYF | TRBV11-2 | . | TRBJ2-7 | TRBD2
TGTGCCAGCAGCGGGGGACTGCGCGGAGGCCAAGAGACCCAGTACTTC | CASSGGLRGGQETQYF | TRBV9 | . | TRBJ2-5 | .
TGTGCCAGTAGTATATCAGGGACAGGGAGCACTGAAGCTTTCTTT | CASSISGTGSTEAFF | TRBV19 | . | TRBJ1-1 | TRBD1
TGCGCCAGCAGCCAAGATTGGGCGGGAGGCTCCTACGAGCAGTACTTC | CASSQDWAGGSYEQYF | TRBV4-1 | . | TRBJ2-7 | TRBD2
TGCAGTGCTCCGACCAAAAACATTCAGTACTTC | CSAPTKNIQYF | TRBV20-1 | . | TRBJ2-4 | .
TGTGCCAGCAGCCAAGACCTGGGACTAGTTCCCCCAGATACGCAGTATTTT | CASSQDLGLVPPDTQYF | TRBV4-2 | . | TRBJ2-3 | TRBD2
TGTGCCAGCAGTGGGGCGGGACTCCGTGACTATGGCTACACCTTC | CASSGAGLRDYGYTF | TRBV7-8 | . | TRBJ1-2 | .
TGTGCCAGCAGATTCGAGAGTGGCTACACCTTC | CASRFESGYTF | TRBV28 | . | TRBJ1-2 | .
TGCAGCGAACAAGTTGGTGAAAAACTGTTTTTT | CSEQVGEKLFF | TRBV29-1 | . | TRBJ1-4 | .
TGCGCCAGCAGTACAACCGACCGCTACGAGCAGTACTTC | CASSTTDRYEQYF | TRBV5-1 | . | TRBJ2-7 | .
TGCGCCAGCAGCTTGGGGGGAAGAGGACCCATGAACACTGAAGCTTTCTTT | CASSLGGRGPMNTEAFF | TRBV5-1 | once | TRBJ1-1 | .
TGTGCCAGCAGCCCCAGACTGGCGCCCTACGAGCAGTACTTC | CASSPRLAPYEQYF | TRBV5-4 | . | TRBJ2-7 | .
TGTGCCAGCAGCTGGAATCTAGCCGATGAGCAGTTCTTC | CASSWNLADEQFF | TRBV27 | once | TRBJ2-1 | .
TGTGCCAGCAGTTTGAGACAGGGGTACGAGCAGTACTTC | CASSLRQGYEQYF | TRBV27 | . | TRBJ2-7 | TRBD1
TGTGCCAGCCACACCCGGGACACCCGAAATGAGCAGTTCTTC | CASHTRDTRNEQFF | TRBV2 | . | TRBJ2-1 | .
TGCGCCAGCAGCCGGAAACTAGCAACCTACAATGAGCAGTTCTTC | CASSRKLATYNEQFF | TRBV4-3 | . | TRBJ2-1 | .
TGTGCCAGCGGGGCAGGACAGGGGGCGAGTCAGCCCCAGCATTTT | CASGAGQGASQPQHF | TRBV2 | . | TRBJ1-5 | TRBD1